The 8 T cell receptor beta chains below were found in one sample sequenced in a study of T cell responses to AZD1222 COVID-19 vaccine. The repertoire was sequenced with immunoSEQ multiplex PCR; TCRdb's copy has only in-frame clones and lacks some. The table records roughly 120,000 clones, 70% to 90% of them present only once. Sequencing was performed on peripheral blood, taken on day 0 of MenACWY control vaccination. The receptors derive from an adult in good health.

The count of this clone is one. The chain recombines TRBV24-1 with TRBJ2-3; 10 nucleotides agree with TRBD2. With 2 bases clipped from V and 9 bases from J, the junction kept 10 bases outside the gene matches. The CDR3 totals 16 residues. The germline gives CDR1 KGHDR, CDR2 SFDVKD. The CDR3 loop reads CATSDWGSGGPGTQYF. CDR3 sequence (DNA): TGTGCCACCAGTGATTGGGGTAGCGGGGGGCCGGGCACGCAGTATTTT.

The chain joins TRBV5-4 to TRBJ2-5; D perhaps matches TRBD1 (5 bases). CDR3 length: 14 residues. V was trimmed by 4 bases and J by 2 bases, leaving 12 bases between them. Germline assignment: CDR1 SGHNT and CDR2 YYREEE (reference sequence). DNA of the CDR3: TGTGCCAGCAGCCCTAGGACACCGCAAGAGACCCAGTACTTC. Its translation: CASSPRTPQETQYF.

CDR3 sequence (DNA): TGTGCCAGCAGCTTACTCGGGCAGATTAGCACAGATACGCAGTATTTT. Its translation is CASSLLGQISTDTQYF. V and J are TRBV7-6 and TRBJ2-3, with D unclear. Germline V CDR1 and CDR2: SGHVS, FNYEAQ. V gave up 2 bases and J gave up 0 bases, with 12 bases separating them. The CDR3 runs to 16 residues.

This chain connects TRBV9 to TRBJ2-2; 7 bases match TRBD1. The CDR3 is 16 amino acids. V lost 4 bases, J lost 4 bases, and 10 bases stayed unmatched. Looked up from germline, CDR1 is SGDLS and CDR2 is YYNGEE. This chain's CDR3 is CASSLPGQATTGELFF. The CDR3 nucleotides read TGTGCCAGCAGCCTCCCAGGACAGGCGACCACCGGGGAGCTGTTTTTT.

CDR3 in amino acids: CASSLTGTGFNTEAFF. CDR3 in DNA: TGTGCCAGCAGCCTGACCGGGACAGGATTCAACACTGAAGCTTTCTTT. The chain joins TRBV11-2 to TRBJ1-1; 8 nucleotides agree with TRBD1. The CDR3 has 16 amino acids. Unmatched junction bases numbered 10, after V lost 5 bases and J lost 2 bases. From germline, CDR1 is SGHAT and CDR2 FQNNGV.

V gene TRBV2 combines with J gene TRBJ2-2, with TRBD2 matching over 13 bases. Per the germline V gene, CDR1 is SNHLY and CDR2 is FYNNEI. This CDR3 comprises 14 residues. This CDR3 is CVTSGGANTGELFF. The DNA of the CDR3 is TGTGTCACTAGCGGGGGGGCGAACACCGGGGAGCTGTTTTTT.

The rearrangement uses TRBV28 and TRBJ2-7; TRBD1 matches 7 bases. Germline V gene sequence: CDR1 MDHEN, CDR2 SYDVKM. This CDR3 spans 17 amino acids. The V and J ends lost 5 bases and 6 bases, in that order; junction bases with no gene match: 19. DNA for the CDR3: TGTGCCAGCAGTCCTAATTTGGGGAAGGGGGCCCGGGGCGAGCAGTACTTC. This encodes CASSPNLGKGARGEQYF.

The chain carries TRBV28 and TRBJ2-3, with a tentative D call TRBD2 (5 bases). With 3 bases removed from V and 2 bases from J, the gap between germline ends came to 9 bases. Per germline, CDR1 MDHEN and CDR2 SYDVKM. The CDR3 runs to 14 residues. The CDR3 region has the DNA TGTGCCAGCAGTTTTTATAGCGCCACAGATACGCAGTATTTT. Translated, it gives CASSFYSATDTQYF.